The following is a TCR beta chain sequence with its context. CDR1 and CDR2 from the germline V gene are SGDLS and YYNGEE. The CDR3 loop spans 15 amino acids. The V segment lost 3 bases and the J segment 5 bases; nucleotides outside the gene matches: 6. The table came from immunoSEQ multiplex PCR; TCRdb's copy has only in-frame clones and leaves some out. Here the sample spans some 59,000 clones, about nine tenths being singletons. The data derive from a study of T cell changes during pregnancy in multiple sclerosis. The specimen was peripheral blood, collected in the third trimester of pregnancy. The receptor comes from a female donor in good health, enrolled as a control in a pregnancy study. This sequence joins TRBV9 and TRBJ1-2, with 11 bases that match TRBD1. Written as DNA, the CDR3 is TGTGCCAGCAGCGCACTAAGGGACAGGGGGTATGGCTACACCTTC. Protein sequence: CASSALRDRGYGYTF.